The 16 T cell receptor beta chains presented below share a single source sample, sequenced in a study of blood T cell repertoires in COVID-19. The assay was immunoSEQ multiplex PCR, and TCRdb's table has in-frame clones only and misses some. In the table there are approximately 230,000 clones, almost 90% of which are singletons. The sample consisted of PBMCs or T cells enriched from blood (not recorded which). These TCRs come from a woman between 50 and 59 years old with acute COVID-19.

In DNA form, the CDR3 reads TGTGCCACCAGTGAGCAGACGGGCGGAGGGGCCTACAATGAGCAGTTCTTC. The encoded protein is CATSEQTGGGAYNEQFF. The chain joins TRBV24-1 to TRBJ2-1, with TRBD2 as a possible D gene (6 bases). The CDR3 is 17 residues long. From germline, CDR1 is KGHDR and CDR2 SFDVKD. V gave up 4 bases and J gave up 2 bases, with 17 bases separating them.

This chain uses TRBV27 with TRBJ2-2; 8 nucleotides agree with TRBD2. After removal of 3 bases from V and 3 bases from J, the junction contained 12 bases not matched to a gene. Germline CDR1 MNHEY, CDR2 SMNVEV (reference sequence). This CDR3 is 18 amino acids long. CDR3 region: CASSLSRASGFYTGELFF. The CDR3 nucleotides are TGTGCCAGCAGTTTGTCTCGGGCTAGCGGGTTTTACACCGGGGAGCTGTTTTTT.

The CDR3 sequence is CASSQSGTRRNTIYF. The DNA of the CDR3 is TGTGCCAGCAGCCAATCCGGGACACGACGAAACACCATATATTTT. This sequence joins TRBV3-1 (or the pseudogene TRBV3-2) and TRBJ1-3; maybe TRBD1 (6 bases). Germline V gene sequence: CDR1 LGHDT, CDR2 YNNKEL (reference sequence). The CDR3 runs to 15 residues. V was pared by 2 bases and J by 5 bases, with 13 bases between.

This clone has only a few counts. This sequence joins TRBV9 and TRBJ1-2; TRBD1 aligns across 10 bases. Germline V gene lookup returns CDR1 SGDLS and CDR2 YYNGEE. The CDR3 extends over 18 amino acids. V was clipped by 3 bases and J by 3 bases; unmatched bases: 14. Here the CDR3 DNA reads TGTGCCAGCAGCGCCGTATCCACCGCCGGGACAGGGGACTATGGCTACACCTTC. Translating gives CASSAVSTAGTGDYGYTF.

The chain employs TRBV6-5 and TRBJ1-4; 7 bases line up with TRBD1. The CDR3 length is 14 residues. V lost 5 bases to trimming and J lost 3 bases; unmatched junction nucleotides: 3. Germline V gives CDR1 MNHEY, CDR2 SVGAGI. CDR3 in DNA: TGTGCCAGCAGTCAGGGACAGCCTAATGAAAAACTGTTTTTT. Residues: CASSQGQPNEKLFF.

This clone was seen only once. This chain joins TRBV28 and TRBJ1-5; a weak D match, TRBD1 (6 bases). The length of the CDR3 is 17 residues. V was shortened by 4 bases and J by 6 bases, with 22 bases between the two germline ends. CDR1 MDHEN and CDR2 SYDVKM come from the germline V gene. In DNA form, the CDR3 reads TGTGCCAGCAGTTCGTCGACAGGAAAGGTCCAGGGTCAGCCCCAGCATTTT. Amino acids: CASSSSTGKVQGQPQHF.

The rearrangement links TRBV7-9 to TRBJ1-4, with D possibly matching TRBD1 (5 bases). The CDR3 loop spans 12 amino acids. Germline CDR1 and CDR2: SEHNR and FQNEAQ (reference sequence). Between the trimmed V and J ends, which lost 3 bases and 7 bases, there was a span of 6 bases. The DNA of the CDR3 is TGTGCCAGCAGCTTGGGGCCTGAAAAACTGTTTTTT. The encoded protein is CASSLGPEKLFF. Looking up the rest from reference TRBV7-9 and TRBJ1-4 gives the full variable domain: DTGVSQNPRHKITKRGQNVTFRCDPISEHNRLYWYRQTLGQGPEFLTYFQNEAQLEKSRLLSDRFSAERPKGSFSTLEIQRTEQGDSAMYLCASSLGPEKLFFGSGTQLSVL.

This clone was found once. V usage is TRBV10-3 and J usage is TRBJ1-2; tentative D call: TRBD1 (6 bases). This CDR3 has 13 amino acids. Germline V CDR1 and CDR2: ENHRY, SYGVKD. Trimming took off 5 bases at V and 4 bases at J, with 11 bases between the two ends. The CDR3 region is CAISPDRFYGYTF. The DNA for the CDR3 is TGTGCCATCAGTCCGGACAGATTCTATGGCTACACCTTC.

The chain couples TRBV27 to TRBJ2-2; D might be TRBD2 (6 bases). The V gene lost 5 bases and the J gene lost 0 bases, with 13 bases spanning the gap. Germline loops: CDR1 MNHEY, CDR2 SMNVEV (reference sequence). This CDR3 has 16 amino acids. CDR3 nucleotides: TGTGCCAGCAGTCCAGGACTACACGCGAACACCGGGGAGCTGTTTTTT. This codes for CASSPGLHANTGELFF.

The chain is built from TRBV30 and TRBJ1-5, with D perhaps TRBD1 (6 bases). Germline-derived CDR1 and CDR2 are GTSNPN and SVGIG (reference sequence). CDR3 length equals 14 residues. Trimming pared 5 bases from V and 4 bases from J, leaving 15 bases between. The DNA of the CDR3 is TGTGCCTGGGCTGGACAGTCACCTAATCAGCCCCAGCATTTT. Its translation: CAWAGQSPNQPQHF.

The V and J genes are TRBV9 and TRBJ1-3, with D unresolved. CDR1 and CDR2 (germline): SGDLS, YYNGEE. The V end was cut by 2 bases, the J end by 8 bases, with 14 bases between. This CDR3 has 14 amino acids. CDR3 sequence (DNA): TGTGCCAGCAGCGTTTATCCTGAAGCGGACACCATATATTTT. Its translation: CASSVYPEADTIYF. Using reference TRBV9 and TRBJ1-3 for the parts outside the CDR3, the full variable domain is DSGVTQTPKHLITATGQRVTLRCSPRSGDLSVYWYQQSLDQGLQFLIQYYNGEERAKGNILERFSAQQFPDLHSELNLSSLELGDSALYFCASSVYPEADTIYFGEGSWLTVV.

The chain combines TRBV19 with TRBJ1-1; possibly TRBD1 for D (6 bases). This CDR3 has 14 residues. Trimming left V 4 bases short and J 1 base short, with 10 bases between. The germline V gene has CDR1 LNHDA and CDR2 SQIVND (reference sequence). CDR3 nucleotide sequence: TGTGCCAGTAGTAAACTACAGGGGAACACTGAAGCTTTCTTT. Amino acids: CASSKLQGNTEAFF.

This clone was recorded only once. This chain connects TRBV7-2 to TRBJ1-1; 8 bases align to TRBD1. The CDR3 has 15 amino acids. The V gene end was trimmed by 2 bases and the J gene end by 8 bases; junction bases not matched to a gene: 10. Germline-derived CDR1 and CDR2 are SGHTA and FQGNSA. This chain's CDR3 is CASSLFPGGRGEAFF. The CDR3 nucleotides are TGTGCCAGCAGCTTATTCCCAGGGGGCAGGGGGGAAGCTTTCTTT.

The chain is built from TRBV30 and TRBJ2-3, with no clear D. Trimming stripped 0 bases from V and 4 bases from J, with 5 bases between. Germline V lookup: CDR1 GTSNPN, CDR2 SVGIG (reference sequence). This CDR3 is 12 amino acids long. For the CDR3, the DNA is TGTGCCTGGAGTGTGTTAGCAGATACGCAGTATTTT. Translated, it gives CAWSVLADTQYF.

The V gene is TRBV29-1, the J gene TRBJ1-6; D remains unclear. Trimming removed 5 bases at V and 4 bases at J, with 9 bases between. The CDR3 loop spans 13 amino acids. Per the germline V gene, CDR1 is SQVTM and CDR2 is ANQGSEA. The CDR3: CSVQVDYNSPLHF. The DNA for the CDR3 is TGCAGCGTTCAGGTTGATTATAATTCACCCCTCCACTTT.

The genes are TRBV13 and TRBJ1-4; D gene uncertain. This CDR3 spans 15 amino acids. CDR1 PRHDT and CDR2 FYEKMQ come from the germline V gene (reference sequence). The V end was cut by 5 bases, the J end by 0 bases, with 10 bases between. CDR3 amino acids: CASSTNSATNEKLFF. The DNA for the CDR3 is TGTGCCAGCAGCACCAACTCTGCAACTAATGAAAAACTGTTTTTT.